These 18 T cell receptor beta chains share one sample of origin, sequenced in a study of blood T cell repertoires in COVID-19. Repertoires were generated with immunoSEQ multiplex PCR, while TCRdb's copy carries only in-frame clones and drops some. The sample has about 200,000 clones; over 60% are singletons. The specimen sequenced was peripheral blood. The receptors derive from a woman aged 65 to 85 with acute or convalescent COVID-19.

Worth noting for this clone: Additional DNA sequences in this sample encode the identical CDR3. The genes are TRBV3-1 (or the pseudogene TRBV3-2) and TRBJ1-2; 8 bases align to TRBD1. Per the germline V gene, CDR1 is LGHDT and CDR2 is YNNKEL (reference sequence). The CDR3 spans 15 residues. V was clipped by 3 bases and J by 2 bases; unmatched bases: 5. The CDR3 coding sequence is TGTGCCAGCAGCCACGGGACAGGCGGGAACTATGGCTACACCTTC. The encoded protein is CASSHGTGGNYGYTF.

In its sample, this clone was seen a few times. The V and J genes are TRBV7-2 and TRBJ2-7; TRBD1 agrees at 10 bases. The length of the CDR3 is 18 residues. V gave up 5 bases and J gave up 5 bases; unmatched junction bases: 18. CDR1 and CDR2 from the germline V gene are SGHTA and FQGNSA. In DNA form, the CDR3 reads TGTGCCAGCAGCCTCACATCAATAAAGGGACAGGGGACCAACGAGCAGTACTTC. Its protein is CASSLTSIKGQGTNEQYF. Looking up the rest from reference TRBV7-2 and TRBJ2-7 gives the full variable domain: GAGVSQSPSNKVTEKGKDVELRCDPISGHTALYWYRQSLGQGLEFLIYFQGNSAPDKSGLPSDRFSAERTGGSVSTLTIQRTQQEDSAVYLCASSLTSIKGQGTNEQYFGPGTRLTVT.

This clone was seen only a few times. The chain has TRBV5-1 and TRBJ1-4; D is ambiguous. V lost 1 base to trimming and J lost 2 bases, with 3 bases between them. Germline V gene sequence: CDR1 SGHRS, CDR2 YFSETQ. The CDR3 consists of 13 residues. The CDR3 reads CASSLLTNEKLFF. The CDR3 region has the DNA TGCGCCAGCAGCTTGCTTACTAATGAAAAACTGTTTTTT.

This chain links TRBV2 with TRBJ2-3, with D possibly TRBD1 on 6 matching bases. The length of the CDR3 is 13 residues. The germline V gene has CDR1 SNHLY and CDR2 FYNNEI. The ends were cut back, 5 bases at V and 3 bases at J, with 9 bases in the middle. The CDR3 spells CASSRTDTDTQYF. The CDR3 DNA follows: TGTGCCAGCAGTCGGACAGATACAGATACGCAGTATTTT.

CDR3 bases: TGTGCCAGCAGCTCGACAGGGAGAAACATTCAGTACTTC. Its translation is CASSSTGRNIQYF. The gene calls are TRBV7-9 and TRBJ2-4, with 7 positions matching TRBD1. Trimming removed 4 bases from V and 6 bases from J; junction bases left unmatched: 3. CDR3 length: 13 residues. Germline V lookup: CDR1 SEHNR, CDR2 FQNEAQ (reference sequence). Full variable domain (outside the CDR3, taken from reference TRBV7-9 and TRBJ2-4): DTGVSQNPRHKITKRGQNVTFRCDPISEHNRLYWYRQTLGQGPEFLTYFQNEAQLEKSRLLSDRFSAERPKGSFSTLEIQRTEQGDSAMYLCASSSTGRNIQYFGAGTRLSVL.

The chain couples TRBV27 to TRBJ1-2, with D hard to call. The CDR3 length is 14 residues. V lost 1 base, J lost 8 bases, and 14 bases lay in between. CDR1 is MNHEY and CDR2 is SMNVEV in the germline V gene (reference sequence). CDR3 in amino acids: CASSLFPLNKGYTF. The CDR3 region has the DNA TGTGCCAGCAGTTTATTCCCCTTAAACAAGGGCTACACCTTC.

In regard to this clone: The sample carries other DNA sequences with the same CDR3. The gene calls are TRBV30 and TRBJ2-5, with D hard to call. The CDR3 runs 13 residues. The V end lost 0 bases, the J end lost 4 bases, and 9 bases lay between the germline ends. Germline CDR1 is GTSNPN and CDR2 is SVGIG (reference sequence). The CDR3 DNA sequence: TGTGCCTGGAGTGTTGGGCTACCAGAGACCCAGTACTTC. Its protein product is CAWSVGLPETQYF.

V usage is TRBV7-2 and J usage is TRBJ2-7; tentative D call: TRBD2 (5 bases). The CDR3 spans 14 residues. From germline, CDR1 is SGHTA and CDR2 FQGNSA. The V end lost 2 bases, the J end lost 5 bases, and 13 bases lay between the germline ends. CDR3 residues: CASSLRIVSDEQYF. The CDR3 DNA is TGTGCCAGCAGCTTAAGGATCGTTAGCGACGAGCAGTACTTC.

The gene calls are TRBV7-9 and TRBJ1-2, with TRBD1 as a possible D gene (5 bases). This CDR3 region has 16 residues. The germline V gene has CDR1 SEHNR and CDR2 FQNEAQ (reference sequence). V was cut by 0 bases and J by 3 bases, with 14 bases left in between. CDR3 sequence: CASSLAPPTDHYGYTF. As DNA, the CDR3 is TGTGCCAGCAGCTTAGCGCCCCCGACAGATCACTATGGCTACACCTTC.

The chain links TRBV20-1 to TRBJ2-1; D is unclear. The length of the CDR3 is 11 residues. V shed 3 bases and J shed 5 bases, with 5 bases lying between them. Germline values: CDR1 DFQATT, CDR2 SNEGSKA (reference sequence). CDR3 in DNA: TGCAGTGCTAGCTATAACAATGAGCAGTTCTTC. Its protein product is CSASYNNEQFF.

This sequence joins TRBV5-4 and TRBJ1-1; 7 bases align to TRBD1. Per germline, CDR1 SGHNT and CDR2 YYREEE (reference sequence). This CDR3 has 13 amino acids. The J segment lost 1 base and the V segment lost 7 bases, leaving 4 bases of the junction unmatched. The CDR3 loop is CASHRQGNTEAFF. The CDR3 nucleotides read TGTGCCAGCCACAGACAGGGGAACACTGAAGCTTTCTTT. The whole variable domain, remainder taken from reference TRBV5-4 and TRBJ1-1, is ETGVTQSPTHLIKTRGQQVTLRCSSQSGHNTVSWYQQALGQGPQFIFQYYREEENGRGNFPPRFSGLQFPNYSSELNVNALELDDSALYLCASHRQGNTEAFFGQGTRLTVV.

This clone has just a few counts. The J gene is TRBJ2-1, the V gene TRBV5-4; D is possibly TRBD2 (6 bases). V lost 4 bases and J 10 bases, leaving 18 bases between the germline ends. Per germline, CDR1 SGHNT and CDR2 YYREEE (reference sequence). The CDR3 runs 14 residues. In DNA form, the CDR3 reads TGTGCCAGCAGCCGGGAGTCCCTCGGGCGAGAGCAGTTCTTC. It specifies CASSRESLGREQFF.

V and J are TRBV2 and TRBJ2-1, with 10 bases matching TRBD1. This CDR3 spans 15 amino acids. CDR1 and CDR2 (germline): SNHLY, FYNNEI. Unmatched junction bases numbered 9, after V lost 5 bases and J lost 8 bases. The CDR3 region is CASSFSGQGFDEQFF. The CDR3 DNA is TGTGCCAGCAGTTTTTCGGGACAGGGGTTCGATGAGCAGTTCTTC.

V and J are TRBV28 and TRBJ1-6, with 11 nucleotides matching TRBD1. The CDR3 is 17 residues long. Germline loops: CDR1 MDHEN, CDR2 SYDVKM. The junction had 15 bases not matched to a gene; V was cut back by 8 bases and J by 9 bases. The CDR3 region has the DNA TGTGCCAGCCAACCTTCGGACAGGGGGCGTGGAACTTCACCCCTCCACTTT. Its protein is CASQPSDRGRGTSPLHF.

This clone was picked up a small number of times. The gene calls are TRBV14 and TRBJ2-3; 7 nucleotides align to TRBD2. J gave up 12 bases and V 3 bases, and 9 bases lay outside the gene matches. From germline, CDR1 is SGHDN and CDR2 FVKESK. The CDR3 is 13 amino acids. Here the CDR3 reads CASSQVWGGPQYF. The CDR3 DNA sequence: TGTGCCAGCAGCCAGGTCTGGGGAGGGCCCCAGTATTTT.

The V and J genes are TRBV5-1 and TRBJ1-5, with TRBD1 matching over 7 bases. CDR3 size: 14 residues. Germline CDR1 is SGHRS and CDR2 is YFSETQ. Trimming took 1 base from V and 7 from J; bases not matched to a gene: 5. This CDR3 is CASSLIAGGQPQHF. CDR3 coding DNA: TGCGCCAGCAGCTTGATCGCAGGGGGACAGCCCCAGCATTTT. Filled out from reference TRBV5-1 and TRBJ1-5, the complete variable domain reads KAGVTQTPRYLIKTRGQQVTLSCSPISGHRSVSWYQQTPGQGLQFLFEYFSETQRNKGNFPGRFSGRQFSNSRSEMNVSTLELGDSALYLCASSLIAGGQPQHFGDGTRLSIL.

The chain employs TRBV5-1 and TRBJ2-7; D gene uncertain. The length of the CDR3 is 14 residues. The V and J ends lost 0 bases and 3 bases respectively, with 10 bases between them. Germline V CDR1 and CDR2: SGHRS, YFSETQ. CDR3 coding DNA: TGCGCCAGCAGCTTGGGGCAGGAAAACTACGAGCAGTACTTC. It translates to CASSLGQENYEQYF.

Judged by abundance, this clone is medium-sized (0.01 to 0.1%). One end of the junction varies from germline; a read error may be responsible. This sequence joins TRBV4-1 and TRBJ1-2, with 10 positions matching TRBD1. Germline V CDR1 and CDR2: MGHRA, YSYEKL. The CDR3 contains 15 residues. CDR3 region: CASRQGPGTGDGYTF. CDR3 DNA: TGCGCCAGCAGGCAAGGCCCTGGGACAGGGGATGGCTACACCTTC.